Listed below are T cell receptor beta chains from one sample, sequenced in a study of shared clonotypes between healthy human individuals. Assay: immunoSEQ multiplex PCR; the TCRdb copy retains only in-frame clones and omits some. The repertoire holds about 2.2 million clones, with 93% as singletons. The sequenced sample consisted of naive CD8+ T cells from PBMCs. The origin of the receptors is a man aged 18-30 years in good health. Some clones in this sample may be carry-over from other donors' samples. CDR3s include the opening cysteine and the closing phenylalanine or tryptophan. Fields, in order: V gene, J gene, CDR3 protein.

v_gene: TRBV29-1; j_gene: TRBJ1-3; CDR3aa: CSASDSLISGNTIYF
v_gene: TRBV7-2; j_gene: TRBJ2-6; CDR3aa: CASGTVFSGANVLTF
v_gene: TRBV18; j_gene: TRBJ2-7; CDR3aa: CASSPRQGDHYEQYF
v_gene: TRBV10-1; j_gene: TRBJ1-4; CDR3aa: CASSEGAPGEKLFF
v_gene: TRBV5-4; j_gene: TRBJ2-2; CDR3aa: CASSSRNGELFF
v_gene: TRBV15; j_gene: TRBJ2-7; CDR3aa: CATSREGEFSYEQYF
v_gene: TRBV13; j_gene: TRBJ1-2; CDR3aa: CASSLEGPTYGYTF
v_gene: TRBV9; j_gene: TRBJ1-3; CDR3aa: CASRSGTGDGGNTIYF
v_gene: TRBV9; j_gene: TRBJ2-1; CDR3aa: CASSVSGRAPNEQFF
v_gene: TRBV4-1; j_gene: TRBJ2-7; CDR3aa: CASSQERTVGSYEQYF
v_gene: TRBV27; j_gene: TRBJ1-5; CDR3aa: CASSPLGGGANNQPQHF
v_gene: TRBV9; j_gene: TRBJ2-1; CDR3aa: CASSPLAGGGSYNEQFF
v_gene: TRBV5-1; j_gene: TRBJ2-5; CDR3aa: CASSLLGLAGTSETQYF
v_gene: TRBV19; j_gene: TRBJ1-2; CDR3aa: CASWGAEGASHYGYTF
v_gene: TRBV15; j_gene: TRBJ2-3; CDR3aa: CATSRGLAGVGVDTQYF
v_gene: TRBV10-3; j_gene: TRBJ2-2; CDR3aa: CAISEPSGPANTGELFF
v_gene: TRBV2; j_gene: TRBJ2-2; CDR3aa: CASSEGGSNTGELFF
v_gene: TRBV9; j_gene: TRBJ2-1; CDR3aa: CASSLHGAQAYNEQFF
v_gene: TRBV14; j_gene: TRBJ2-1; CDR3aa: CASSQDYLAGPSEQFF
v_gene: TRBV19; j_gene: TRBJ1-5; CDR3aa: CASGPRNQPQHF
v_gene: TRBV6-5; j_gene: TRBJ2-2; CDR3aa: CASSYRGNTGELFF
v_gene: TRBV6-1; j_gene: TRBJ1-2; CDR3aa: CASSEGDRAWGEGYTF
v_gene: TRBV10-2; j_gene: TRBJ2-4; CDR3aa: CASSDRGDLAKNIQYF
v_gene: TRBV7-9; j_gene: TRBJ2-7; CDR3aa: CASSLWRSTYEQYF
v_gene: TRBV27; j_gene: TRBJ2-1; CDR3aa: CASSLGVPGEQFF
v_gene: TRBV5-5; j_gene: TRBJ2-7; CDR3aa: CASSLSWGPNYEQYF
v_gene: TRBV4-1; j_gene: .; CDR3aa: CASSQAIRTGTEQYF
v_gene: TRBV5-1; j_gene: TRBJ2-1; CDR3aa: CASSLGNEQFF
v_gene: TRBV5-4; j_gene: TRBJ2-1; CDR3aa: CASSQPRAGGMNEQFF
v_gene: TRBV9; j_gene: TRBJ2-3; CDR3aa: CASSVAGTSSTDTQYF